This is a list of T cell receptor beta chains from one sample in a study of T-cell reconstitution after alpha-beta-depleted transplantation in children. Each CDR3 protein is one row after TCRdb ran MiXCR on the PCR reads. The sample contains about 300,000 distinct CDR3 sequences, over 7% of which appear only once. The material was peripheral blood, obtained 360 days after TCRalphabeta/CD19-depleted stem cell transplant. The origin of the receptors is a female patient under 10 years old who had a stem cell transplant for Fanconi anemia, so the T cells may come from the graft donor. Each CDR3 is given with its conserved first and last residue. D genes are given only for firm matches. Size is omitted from some rows. Given values are once, few, many or a class for expanded clones.

j_call	v_call	d_call	clone_size	cdr3_aa	cdr3_nt
TRBJ1-1	TRBV14	-	-	CASIADEAFF	TGTGCCAGCATCGCTGATGAAGCTTTCTTT
TRBJ1-5	TRBV20-1	-	many	CSAYSGYNQPQHF	TGCAGTGCTTACTCGGGGTATAATCAGCCCCAGCATTTT
TRBJ1-1	TRBV19	-	once	CASSPSPGAMETEAFF	TGTGCCAGTAGCCCGTCCCCGGGGGCAATGGAAACTGAAGCTTTCTTT
TRBJ2-3	TRBV7-9	TRBD1	-	CASSPGTGGPTQYF	TGTGCCAGCAGCCCCGGGACAGGGGGGCCCACGCAGTATTTT
TRBJ2-3	TRBV9	-	-	CASSVDGLGDTQYF	TGTGCCAGCAGCGTAGATGGACTCGGAGATACGCAGTATTTT
TRBJ1-6	TRBV20-1	-	many	CSAATGPRNSPLHF	TGCAGTGCTGCTACAGGCCCGAGGAATTCACCCCTCCACTTT
TRBJ2-3	TRBV11-2	-	-	CASSLSPLETPIADTQYF	TGTGCCAGCAGCTTATCCCCCCTTGAAACCCCCATAGCAGATACGCAGTATTTT
TRBJ2-5	TRBV5-1	TRBD2	many	CASSSLAGETQYF	TGCGCCAGCAGCTCACTAGCGGGGGAGACCCAGTACTTC
TRBJ2-2	TRBV19	TRBD1	-	CASSMDRAPGELFF	TGTGCCAGTAGTATGGACAGGGCCCCCGGGGAGCTGTTTTTT
TRBJ2-7	TRBV5-5	-	many	CASSLSGHPSYEQYF	TGTGCCAGCAGCTTGTCGGGACACCCCTCCTACGAGCAGTACTTC
TRBJ1-1	TRBV6-2/TRBV6-3	-	many	CASGRPKNTEAFF	TGTGCCAGCGGGAGGCCGAAGAACACTGAAGCTTTCTTT
TRBJ1-4	TRBV12-3/TRBV12-4	-	many	CASSFPGATNEKLFF	TGTGCCAGCAGTTTCCCCGGGGCCACTAATGAAAAACTGTTTTTT
TRBJ1-3	TRBV28	TRBD1	few	CASSALQGAGNTIYF	TGTGCCAGCAGTGCACTACAGGGGGCTGGAAACACCATATATTTT
TRBJ1-2	TRBV15	-	many	CATSRVGRGAYGYTF	TGTGCCACCAGCAGAGTGGGCAGAGGCGCTTATGGCTACACCTTC
TRBJ1-4	TRBV20-1	-	many	CSAREVNEKLFF	TGCAGTGCTAGAGAGGTCAATGAAAAACTGTTTTTT
TRBJ1-2	TRBV9	-	few	CASSGASWDHGYTF	TGTGCCAGCAGCGGGGCGTCTTGGGACCATGGCTACACCTTC
TRBJ1-1	TRBV12-3/TRBV12-4	TRBD1	many	CASWTGGSWGTEAFF	TGTGCCAGCTGGACAGGGGGCAGTTGGGGCACTGAAGCTTTCTTT
TRBJ2-3	TRBV5-1	-	many	CASSFAEALDTDTQYF	TGCGCCAGCAGCTTTGCGGAGGCGCTTGACACAGATACGCAGTATTTT
TRBJ2-2	TRBV28	-	once	CASSYHSFRGTGELFF	TGTGCCAGCAGTTACCACTCATTCCGGGGGACCGGGGAGCTGTTTTTT
TRBJ1-2	TRBV18	-	-	CASSPIQSNYGYTF	TGTGCCAGCTCACCAATACAGAGTAACTATGGCTACACCTTC
TRBJ2-1	TRBV29-1	TRBD2	many	CSVLIRLAGDNEQFF	TGCAGCGTTCTAATCCGACTAGCGGGGGATAATGAGCAGTTCTTC
TRBJ2-1	TRBV7-2	-	-	CASSLERTTGEQFF	TGTGCCAGCAGCTTAGAAAGGACCACGGGTGAGCAGTTCTTC
TRBJ2-7	TRBV7-9	-	many	CASSSESLYEQYF	TGTGCCAGCAGCTCCGAATCCCTCTACGAGCAGTACTTC
TRBJ2-7	TRBV5-1	-	-	CASSLEGWGEQYF	TGCGCCAGCAGCTTGGAAGGTTGGGGCGAGCAGTACTTC
TRBJ2-5	TRBV5-1	TRBD1	many	CASSIGTGQETQYF	TGCGCCAGCAGCATAGGGACAGGTCAAGAGACCCAGTACTTC
TRBJ1-1	TRBV11-2	-	few	CASSLISQTYTEAFF	TGTGCCAGCAGCTTAATTTCCCAGACCTACACTGAAGCTTTCTTT
TRBJ2-7	TRBV5-1	TRBD2	many	CASSLDGLAGTYEQYF	TGCGCCAGCAGCTTGGACGGACTAGCGGGAACCTACGAGCAGTACTTC
TRBJ2-5	TRBV28	TRBD1	few	CASSYGFTGGPGETQYF	TGTGCCAGCAGCTACGGCTTCACAGGGGGCCCAGGAGAGACCCAGTACTTC
TRBJ1-1	TRBV20-1	-	many	CSARNAVDTEAFF	TGCAGTGCTAGAAACGCAGTGGACACTGAAGCTTTCTTT
TRBJ2-3	TRBV10-1	-	many	CASSGGLQQADTQYF	TGCGCCAGCAGTGGCGGGCTTCAACAAGCAGATACGCAGTATTTT
TRBJ2-3	TRBV14	TRBD2	many	CASSLSGSAADTQYF	TGTGCCAGCAGTCTTAGCGGGAGCGCGGCAGATACGCAGTATTTT
TRBJ2-3	TRBV30	-	few	CAWSSTQGRPSTDTQYF	TGTGCCTGGAGTTCAACCCAGGGCCGGCCCAGCACAGATACGCAGTATTTT
TRBJ2-2	TRBV21-1	-	-	CASPSRALETGELFF	TGTGCCAGCCCATCGAGGGCCCTGGAGACCGGGGAGCTGTTTTTT
TRBJ1-1	TRBV27	-	-	CASSSHKGRNTEAFF	TGTGCCAGCAGTTCACACAAGGGGAGGAACACTGAAGCTTTCTTT
TRBJ2-1	TRBV7-2	TRBD2	-	CASSSRTSGGNEQFF	TGTGCCAGCAGCTCCCGGACTAGCGGGGGCAATGAGCAGTTCTTC
TRBJ2-1	TRBV6-1	-	-	CASRTLGSKLLGNEQFF	TGTGCCAGCAGAACGCTCGGGAGTAAGTTGTTGGGCAATGAGCAGTTCTTC
TRBJ2-5	TRBV20-1	TRBD2	many	CRPAGDQETQYF	TGCAGGCCCGCGGGGGATCAAGAGACCCAGTACTTC
TRBJ1-2	TRBV20-1	TRBD1	many	CSARLTGAYNYGYTF	TGCAGTGCTAGGCTTACAGGGGCATATAACTATGGCTACACCTTC
TRBJ1-1	TRBV19	-	few	CASSMRRDTEAFF	TGTGCCAGTAGTATGCGCAGGGACACTGAAGCTTTCTTT
TRBJ2-3	TRBV6-1	TRBD1	-	CASTRDRVADTQYF	TGTGCCAGCACCCGGGACAGGGTGGCAGATACGCAGTATTTT
TRBJ2-5	TRBV20-1	-	many	CSARRIGRGLETQYF	TGCAGTGCTAGAAGGATCGGGCGGGGGCTAGAGACCCAGTACTTC
TRBJ1-5	TRBV12-3/TRBV12-4	-	many	CASSNPDQPQHF	TGTGCCAGCAGTAACCCCGATCAGCCCCAGCATTTT
TRBJ1-1	TRBV2	-	many	CASILDPIVTEAFF	TGTGCCAGCATCCTGGACCCTATTGTGACTGAAGCTTTCTTT
TRBJ1-1	TRBV29-1	-	many	CSVVRGGNTEAFF	TGCAGCGTTGTAAGGGGAGGAAACACTGAAGCTTTCTTT
TRBJ2-3	TRBV11-2	TRBD2	many	CASSFALAALHTQYF	TGTGCCAGCAGCTTCGCACTAGCGGCTCTCCATACGCAGTATTTT
TRBJ2-3	TRBV20-1	TRBD2	many	CSASRTSSPTDTQYF	TGCAGTGCTAGCCGGACTAGCAGCCCCACAGATACGCAGTATTTT
TRBJ2-1	TRBV7-3	-	many	CASSSQPLREQFF	TGTGCCAGCAGCTCCCAACCCCTCAGGGAGCAGTTCTTC
TRBJ1-5	TRBV12-3/TRBV12-4	-	many	CASSLGNGQPQHF	TGTGCCAGCAGTTTAGGCAATGGTCAGCCCCAGCATTTT
TRBJ2-3	TRBV28	TRBD2	many	CASSLYGASGRDTQYF	TGTGCCAGCAGTTTGTACGGGGCTAGCGGGAGAGATACGCAGTATTTT
TRBJ1-4	TRBV5-1	-	-	CASSADPIPTNEKLFF	TGCGCCAGCAGCGCGGACCCCATCCCAACTAATGAAAAACTGTTTTTT
TRBJ2-1	TRBV20-1	-	many	CSARDDIGLATQEYNEQFF	TGCAGTGCTAGAGACGATATCGGGCTAGCGACGCAAGAGTACAATGAGCAGTTCTTC
TRBJ1-5	TRBV5-1	-	many	CASSLDINQPQHF	TGCGCCAGCAGCTTGGATATAAATCAGCCCCAGCATTTT
TRBJ1-5	TRBV19	-	-	CASSIDLDPNQPQHF	TGTGCCAGTAGTATAGATCTAGATCCCAATCAGCCCCAGCATTTT
TRBJ1-6	TRBV5-6	TRBD1	many	CASSFPPRGLSSYNSPLHF	TGTGCCAGCAGCTTCCCGCCCAGGGGGCTTAGCTCCTATAATTCACCCCTCCACTTT
TRBJ2-1	TRBV12-3/TRBV12-4	-	many	CASSMGVSGVEQFF	TGTGCCAGCAGTATGGGAGTCTCCGGGGTTGAGCAGTTCTTC
TRBJ1-1	TRBV6-5	TRBD1	many	CASSWDRGWTEAFF	TGTGCCAGCAGTTGGGACAGGGGATGGACTGAAGCTTTCTTT
TRBJ2-5	TRBV10-3	-	many	CAISGLAVQETQYF	TGTGCCATCAGTGGCTTGGCCGTACAAGAGACCCAGTACTTC
TRBJ2-5	TRBV28	TRBD2	many	CASGLAGVGETQYF	TGTGCCAGCGGACTAGCGGGAGTGGGAGAGACCCAGTACTTC
TRBJ2-1	TRBV5-5	TRBD2	few	CASSLGPGLAGYEQFF	TGTGCCAGCAGCTTGGGCCCGGGACTAGCGGGGTATGAGCAGTTCTTC
TRBJ2-7	TRBV27	-	few	CASSSPRGRNYEQYF	TGTGCCAGCAGTTCCCCCCGCGGACGGAATTACGAGCAGTACTTC